This TCR beta chain stems from a study of cytomegalovirus exposure and HLA in healthy donors. Background on the study: From 150 million to 200 million T cells, an earlier analysis saw 117 million unique TCR beta sequences. The study's findings and limits: Investigators reported 150 to 200 TCR beta chains as tied to cytomegalovirus. Later on, a genetic analysis was performed. It linked a missense variant in DCLRE1C with V- and J-gene trimming of TCR beta.

The CDR3 has 15 amino acids. The germline CDR1 and CDR2 sequences are SGHDT and YYEEEE. The ends were cut back, 4 bases at V and 4 bases at J, with 17 bases in the middle. PCR employed 60 Vbeta and 13 Jbeta primers. Sequencing was performed with immunoSEQ multiplex PCR; in TCRdb, only in-frame clones are kept and a portion is missing. Of about 130,000 clones listed, roughly 82% are singletons. A word on this clone: Its target is unknown.

The chain carries TRBV5-6 and TRBJ2-5; TRBD2 is a possible D gene (6 bases). Sequencing was carried out using PBMCs. This sequence was found in a boy aged 5 to 17 in good health and CMV-seronegative. In nucleotides, the CDR3 is TGTGCCAGCAGCCACACCGGGGACGGGGGAGAGACCCAGTACTTC. Its protein is CASSHTGDGGETQYF.